Listed below are T cell receptor beta chains from one sample, sequenced in a study of OX40 agonist ivuxolimab in advanced cancers. Clones were sequenced by immunoSEQ multiplex PCR, and TCRdb holds only the in-frame ones, with some missing. The table has some 68,000 clones, approximately 90% seen once. Sample: CD4+ or CD8+ T cells sorted from blood, taken in a trial of the OX40 agonist ivuxolimab. The source is an adult with an advanced solid tumor such as melanoma, head and neck, liver or kidney cancer. CDR3s include the opening cysteine and the closing phenylalanine or tryptophan. Each record gives: J gene, D gene, clone size, V gene, CDR3 protein, CDR3 DNA. D genes are given only for firm matches. Clone size is stated in some rows and not others, as once, few, many or a class when expanded.

J gene: TRBJ1-2
D gene: TRBD1
clone size: -
V gene: TRBV2
CDR3 protein: CASSETGYYGYTF
CDR3 DNA: TGTGCCAGCAGTGAGACAGGGTACTATGGCTACACCTTC

J gene: TRBJ2-2
D gene: -
clone size: -
V gene: TRBV10-1
CDR3 protein: CASSEVRTGELFF
CDR3 DNA: TGCGCCAGCAGTGAGGTTCGAACCGGGGAGCTGTTTTTT

J gene: TRBJ2-7
D gene: -
clone size: once
V gene: TRBV4-2
CDR3 protein: CASSQEVGGTYEQYF
CDR3 DNA: TGTGCCAGCAGCCAAGAAGTCGGCGGGACCTACGAGCAGTACTTC

J gene: TRBJ1-1
D gene: -
clone size: -
V gene: TRBV18
CDR3 protein: CASALLSGWTEAFF
CDR3 DNA: TGTGCCAGCGCTCTCCTAAGTGGGTGGACTGAAGCTTTCTTT

J gene: TRBJ2-2
D gene: TRBD1
clone size: -
V gene: TRBV5-1
CDR3 protein: CASSLGTGGITGELFF
CDR3 DNA: TGCGCCAGCAGCTTGGGTACAGGGGGAATCACCGGGGAGCTGTTTTTT

J gene: TRBJ1-2
D gene: TRBD1
clone size: -
V gene: TRBV5-1
CDR3 protein: CASSSGQAINYGYTF
CDR3 DNA: TGCGCCAGCAGTTCCGGACAGGCCATAAACTATGGCTACACCTTC

J gene: TRBJ1-5
D gene: TRBD1
clone size: -
V gene: TRBV9
CDR3 protein: CASSADRGNQPQHF
CDR3 DNA: TGTGCCAGCAGCGCGGACAGGGGCAATCAGCCCCAGCATTTT

J gene: TRBJ1-2
D gene: -
clone size: -
V gene: TRBV6-5
CDR3 protein: CASSYSQYGYTF
CDR3 DNA: TGTGCCAGCAGTTACTCCCAATATGGCTACACCTTC

J gene: TRBJ2-5
D gene: -
clone size: -
V gene: TRBV5-1
CDR3 protein: CASSLVQRRFQETQYF
CDR3 DNA: TGCGCCAGCAGCTTGGTCCAGAGAAGGTTCCAAGAGACCCAGTACTTC

J gene: TRBJ2-7
D gene: -
clone size: -
V gene: TRBV15
CDR3 protein: CATSRDPGQAYEQYF
CDR3 DNA: TGTGCCACCAGCAGAGATCCGGGCCAGGCCTACGAGCAGTACTTC

J gene: TRBJ2-7
D gene: -
clone size: -
V gene: TRBV10-1
CDR3 protein: CASSDPGHSYEQYF
CDR3 DNA: TGCGCCAGCAGTGACCCGGGTCACTCCTACGAGCAGTACTTC

J gene: TRBJ2-5
D gene: -
clone size: -
V gene: TRBV5-6
CDR3 protein: CASSDLGQSETQYF
CDR3 DNA: TGTGCCAGCAGCGACCTGGGGCAGTCAGAGACCCAGTACTTC

J gene: TRBJ1-6
D gene: TRBD1
clone size: -
V gene: TRBV19
CDR3 protein: CASRTGTGGSPLHF
CDR3 DNA: TGTGCCAGTAGGACCGGGACAGGAGGATCACCCCTCCACTTT

J gene: TRBJ2-4
D gene: TRBD2
clone size: once
V gene: TRBV5-6
CDR3 protein: CASSPGGDIQYF
CDR3 DNA: TGTGCCAGCAGCCCCGGGGGGGACATTCAGTACTTC

J gene: TRBJ2-7
D gene: TRBD1
clone size: -
V gene: TRBV6-5
CDR3 protein: CASSYLGQGTYEQYF
CDR3 DNA: TGTGCCAGCAGTTACCTGGGACAGGGGACCTACGAGCAGTACTTC

J gene: TRBJ2-2
D gene: -
clone size: -
V gene: TRBV9
CDR3 protein: CASSVVQGGTGELFF
CDR3 DNA: TGTGCCAGCAGCGTAGTCCAGGGAGGCACCGGGGAGCTGTTTTTT

J gene: TRBJ2-7
D gene: -
clone size: -
V gene: TRBV21-1
CDR3 protein: CASSKAPLTGKAYEQYF
CDR3 DNA: TGTGCCAGCAGCAAAGCCCCTCTAACGGGGAAAGCCTACGAGCAGTACTTC

J gene: TRBJ2-3
D gene: -
clone size: -
V gene: TRBV5-6
CDR3 protein: CASSLELQDTQYF
CDR3 DNA: TGTGCCAGCAGCTTGGAACTACAGGATACGCAGTATTTT

J gene: TRBJ1-1
D gene: -
clone size: -
V gene: TRBV28
CDR3 protein: CASSLEGDTEAFF
CDR3 DNA: TGTGCCAGCAGTTTAGAGGGGGACACTGAAGCTTTCTTT

J gene: TRBJ1-5
D gene: TRBD1
clone size: -
V gene: TRBV6-1
CDR3 protein: CASREAGGGNQPQHF
CDR3 DNA: TGTGCCAGCAGGGAGGCAGGGGGCGGCAATCAGCCCCAGCATTTT

J gene: TRBJ2-4
D gene: -
clone size: -
V gene: TRBV7-2
CDR3 protein: CASSLTTVSAKNIQYF
CDR3 DNA: TGTGCCAGCAGCTTGACTACTGTCTCAGCCAAAAACATTCAGTACTTC

J gene: TRBJ2-3
D gene: -
clone size: -
V gene: TRBV9
CDR3 protein: CASSVNAGQLTDTQYF
CDR3 DNA: TGTGCCAGCAGCGTAAACGCGGGGCAGCTCACAGATACGCAGTATTTT

J gene: TRBJ2-7
D gene: -
clone size: -
V gene: TRBV29-1
CDR3 protein: CSVESPSYEQYF
CDR3 DNA: TGCAGCGTTGAAAGCCCATCCTACGAGCAGTACTTC

J gene: TRBJ1-1
D gene: -
clone size: -
V gene: TRBV6-1
CDR3 protein: CASRNRVTNTEAFF
CDR3 DNA: TGTGCCAGCAGGAACAGGGTAACGAACACTGAAGCTTTCTTT

J gene: TRBJ1-5
D gene: -
clone size: -
V gene: TRBV5-6
CDR3 protein: CASSLFSSEASGNQPQHF
CDR3 DNA: TGTGCCAGCAGCTTGTTCTCGTCCGAGGCCTCGGGCAATCAGCCCCAGCATTTT